These 30 T cell receptor beta chains were all obtained from the same sample, sequenced in a study of glioma-infiltrating T cells (dated by TCRdb to about 2016). This sample was sequenced with an Illumina MiSeq. The iRepertoire nested amplicon-rescue multiplex PCR (arm-PCR) platform was used to amplify TCR alpha and beta CDR3 regions from RNA. TCRdb took the public reads, trimmed them with fastp at Q25, ran MiXCR for clone calling and kept in-frame beta chains. Rows are combined by CDR3 protein, so each entry shows the most common genes and DNA. The sample records some 110,000 distinct CDR3 sequences, approximately 23% of which are singletons. The top ten constitute around 15% of the sample. Sequencing was performed on glioma tissue, nonneoplastic brain tissue, or PBMCs (not recorded which). Receptor source: a human donor with low-grade glioma or glioblastoma, undergoing nonglioma brain surgery, or in good health (not recorded which).

V is TRBV5-1 and J is TRBJ2-4, with D perhaps assigned TRBD1 or TRBD2 (6 bases each). V was cut by 5 bases and J by 6 bases, with 18 bases left in between. Germline-derived CDR1 and CDR2 are SGHRS and YFSETQ. The CDR3 runs 15 residues. CDR3 DNA: TGCGCCAGCAGGCTGTTGACCGGAGGGGGAAACATTCAGTACTTC. Protein product: CASRLLTGGGNIQYF.

This clonotype was observed at least ten times. The CDR3 loop is CASSGGGLEVGELFF. CDR3 bases: TGCGCCAGCAGCGGGGGGGGACTGGAGGTCGGGGAGCTGTTTTTT. The V and J genes are TRBV4-3 and TRBJ2-2; TRBD2 agrees at 7 bases. The V gene end was trimmed by 5 bases and the J gene end by 7 bases; junction bases not matched to a gene: 10. CDR3 length: 15 residues. Germline CDR1 and CDR2: LGHNA and YSLEER.

Concerning this clonotype: This may be a read error: a much more frequent sequence differs by one nucleotide. The chain links TRBV7-2 to TRBJ1-1; D is uncertain. This CDR3 region has 14 residues. Germline assignment: CDR1 SGHTA and CDR2 FQGNSA. V was clipped by 5 bases and J by 4 bases, with 14 bases between them. The CDR3 region is CASSEEAVGTEAFF. DNA of the CDR3: TGTGCCAGCAGCGAAGAAGCGGTAGGCACTGAAGCTTTCTTT.

There are many counts of this clonotype. As DNA, the CDR3 is TGTGCCAGCAGCCGACGAGGATACGAGCAGTACTTC. Translated, it gives CASSRRGYEQYF. The V call is TRBV7-2, the J call TRBJ2-7, with D uncertain. This CDR3 comprises 12 residues. V lost 5 bases and J lost 4, with 9 bases in between. Germline V CDR1 and CDR2: SGHTA, FQGNSA.

This clonotype occurred many times. The J gene is TRBJ2-1, the V gene TRBV5-1, with 7 bases lining up with TRBD2. The germline CDR1 and CDR2 sequences are SGHRS and YFSETQ. This CDR3 is built from 14 residues. V lost 4 bases, J lost 5 bases, and 6 bases stayed unmatched. DNA of the CDR3: TGCGCCAGCAGCGTCTTGGGGGGGGACAATGAGCAGTTCTTC. Translation gives CASSVLGGDNEQFF.

This clonotype has a count of ten or more. This chain joins TRBV20-1 and TRBJ2-3; tentatively, D is TRBD1 (6 bases). The germline V gene has CDR1 DFQATT and CDR2 SNEGSKA (reference sequence). V lost 5 bases and J lost 7, with 16 bases in between. The CDR3 has 13 residues. Here the CDR3 DNA reads TGCAGTGCTGACGCCCCGGGACAAAATACGCAGTATTTT. Translating gives CSADAPGQNTQYF.

The V call is TRBV4-2, the J call TRBJ2-3; 11 bases align to TRBD2. V dropped 6 bases and J dropped 10; count of bases not matched to a gene: 9. Germline loops: CDR1 LGHNA, CDR2 YNFKEQ. CDR3 size: 14 residues. The CDR3 loop reads CASRTGTSGPSQYF. DNA of the CDR3: TGTGCCAGCAGAACCGGGACTAGCGGTCCATCGCAGTATTTT.

Comments on this clonotype: Since a much larger clone is just one base distant, this may be a read error. The genes are TRBV6-2 or TRBV6-3 and TRBJ2-1; 15 positions agree with TRBD2. V lost 6 bases and J lost 7; bases outside the gene matches: 7. The CDR3 consists of 16 residues. Germline-derived CDR1 and CDR2 are MNHEY and SVGEGT. The CDR3 coding sequence is TGTGCCAGCAGCGGACGGACTAGCGGGAGGGGGAATGAGCAGTTCTTC. Protein sequence: CASSGRTSGRGNEQFF.

At least ten counts were recorded for this clonotype. The J gene is TRBJ2-7, the V gene TRBV2, with TRBD2 matching over 13 bases. J lost 0 bases, V lost 6 bases, and 2 bases had no gene match. This CDR3 contains 15 residues. CDR1 and CDR2 (germline): SNHLY, FYNNEI. Here the CDR3 DNA reads TGTGCCAGCAGATGGACTAGCGGGAGCTCCTACGAGCAGTACTTC. Protein: CASRWTSGSSYEQYF.

This clonotype appeared many times. CDR3 DNA: TGTGCCAGCAGCTTAATGGGGGTTGATACTGAAGCTTTCTTT. Its translation: CASSLMGVDTEAFF. V gene TRBV7-3 combines with J gene TRBJ1-1, with D possibly TRBD1 on 5 matching bases. The V end lost 1 base, the J end lost 5 bases, and 11 bases lay between the germline ends. CDR3 length equals 14 residues. Germline CDR1 is SGHTA and CDR2 is FQGTGA.

This clonotype was counted at least ten times. This chain connects TRBV7-2 to TRBJ1-1; 8 bases match TRBD1. The germline gives CDR1 SGHTA, CDR2 FQGNSA. Trimming at V came to 4 bases and at J to 9 bases, leaving 7 bases not matched to a gene. The CDR3 covers 13 residues. The CDR3 region has the DNA TGTGCCAGCAGCTCGAGTCAGGGGGCGAAAGCTTTCTTT. This gives the protein CASSSSQGAKAFF.

Only a few counts were recorded for this clonotype. A much larger clone is a single base away; this may be a read error. This CDR3 is missing its conserved last phenylalanine or tryptophan, likely due to a read error. The genes are TRBV28 and TRBJ1-3; weak D call: TRBD1 (5 bases). The CDR3 has 16 residues. Trimming removed 6 bases at V and 1 base at J, with 16 bases between. CDR1 is MDHEN and CDR2 is SYDVKM in the germline V gene. CDR3 loop: CASSTIGARSGNTIYS. The DNA for the CDR3 is TGTGCCAGCAGCACTATTGGGGCCCGATCTGGAAACACCATATATTCT.

The chain joins TRBV9 to TRBJ1-3, with 7 nucleotides matching TRBD1. The CDR3 is 16 amino acids. Germline-derived CDR1 and CDR2 are SGDLS and YYNGEE. With 6 bases clipped from V and 4 bases from J, the junction kept 13 bases outside the gene matches. The CDR3: CASITGQADRGNTIYF. The CDR3 DNA reads TGTGCCAGCATCACCGGACAGGCGGATAGAGGAAACACCATATATTTT.

A word on this clonotype: Just one base apart from a much larger clone, this may be a read error. This chain uses TRBV4-1 with TRBJ1-4, with D possibly matching TRBD1 (5 bases). The germline CDR1 and CDR2 sequences are MGHRA and YSYEKL. Trimming cost V 6 bases and J 8 bases, with 25 bases left between them. The length of the CDR3 is 17 residues. The CDR3 coding sequence is TGCGCCAGCAGACAACAACCCTTGGTAGGGGCCGGCGAAAAACTGTTTTTT. Its protein is CASRQQPLVGAGEKLFF.

This clonotype was seen a few times. The V and J genes are TRBV18 and TRBJ2-5; the D is unclear. This CDR3 comprises 15 residues. CDR1 is KGHSH and CDR2 is LQKENI in the germline V gene. Between the trimmed V and J ends, which lost 1 base and 1 base, there was a span of 10 bases. CDR3: CASSPRGATQETQYF. The CDR3 DNA follows: TGTGCCAGCTCACCACGCGGCGCTACCCAAGAGACCCAGTACTTC.

On this clonotype: A much larger clone lies one base from this, so it may be a read error. The chain has TRBV7-9 and TRBJ1-5; perhaps TRBD1 as D (5 bases). The V and J ends lost 10 bases and 3 bases respectively, with 13 bases between them. The CDR3 has 13 residues. CDR1 and CDR2 from the germline V gene are SEHNR and FQNEAQ (reference sequence). The CDR3 region is CATPRVTNQPQHF. DNA for the CDR3: TGTGCCACGCCCAGGGTTACCAATCAGCCCCAGCATTTT.

This clonotype appeared a few times. V gene TRBV7-9 combines with J gene TRBJ2-7; D unclear. This CDR3 comprises 14 residues. The V end was cut by 3 bases, the J end by 1 base, with 10 bases between. Germline CDR1 reads SEHNR; CDR2 reads FQNEAQ (reference sequence). For the CDR3, the DNA is TGTGCCAGCAGCTTTTTCCCAAAATCCTACGAGCAGTACTTC. Its protein product is CASSFFPKSYEQYF.

This clonotype was counted ten times or more. The chain combines TRBV10-3 with TRBJ2-1, with 12 bases lining up with TRBD2. The CDR3 runs 17 residues. Germline values: CDR1 ENHRY, CDR2 SYGVKD. With V trimmed by 2 bases and J by 7 bases, 9 bases remained unmatched. The CDR3 is CAISELRLAGVENEQFF. The CDR3 DNA sequence: TGTGCCATCAGTGAGCTCCGACTAGCGGGAGTTGAGAATGAGCAGTTCTTC.

Worth noting for this clonotype: A clone one base away is much larger, so this may be a read error. The V and J genes are TRBV4-3 and TRBJ2-7; the match to TRBD2 covers 8 bases. The CDR3 is 15 residues long. The germline V gene has CDR1 LGHNA and CDR2 YSLEER. CDR3 sequence: CASIQEGAGAWEQYF. As DNA, the CDR3 is TGCGCCAGCATCCAAGAAGGAGCGGGAGCTTGGGAGCAGTACTTC.

This clonotype was recorded at least ten times. The chain links TRBV19 to TRBJ2-7; 9 bases agree with TRBD1. CDR3 length: 14 amino acids. Germline V gives CDR1 LNHDA, CDR2 SQIVND (reference sequence). V trimming: 7 bases; J trimming: 3 bases; junction bases outside the gene matches: 7. Written as DNA, the CDR3 is TGTGCCAGTACTCAGACAGGGGGATTCTACGAGCAGTACTTC. Protein product: CASTQTGGFYEQYF.

As for this clonotype: Being one base from a much bigger clone, this may be a read error. V usage is TRBV7-2 and J usage is TRBJ2-2; 9 nucleotides align to TRBD2. There are 15 residues in the CDR3. Germline CDR1 SGHTA, CDR2 FQGNSA. The V gene end was trimmed by 1 base and the J gene end by 7 bases; junction bases not matched to a gene: 4. The CDR3 is CASSLGSGSVGELFF. DNA for the CDR3: TGTGCCAGCAGCTTAGGTAGCGGGAGTGTCGGGGAGCTGTTTTTT.

This clonotype occurred many times. This chain joins TRBV28 and TRBJ2-6; D not certain. Germline CDR1 is MDHEN and CDR2 is SYDVKM. Between the trimmed V and J ends, which lost 5 bases and 2 bases, there was a span of 16 bases. The CDR3 contains 17 residues. CDR3 amino acids: CASSTLQHGTGANVLTF. The DNA of the CDR3 is TGTGCCAGCAGTACACTCCAGCACGGAACTGGGGCCAACGTCCTGACTTTC.

This clonotype appeared many times. J is TRBJ1-1 and V is TRBV6-1, with D tentatively TRBD1 (6 bases). The germline V gene encodes CDR1 MNHNS and CDR2 SASEGT. The length of the CDR3 is 12 residues. V lost 6 bases and J lost 5, with 10 bases in between. CDR3 region: CASSTTGTEAFF. The CDR3 nucleotides are TGTGCCAGCAGCACCACAGGGACTGAAGCTTTCTTT.

This clonotype was seen repeatedly, ten times or more. The chain joins TRBV28 to TRBJ1-2, with no clear D. Trimming took off 5 bases at V and 3 bases at J, with 7 bases between the two ends. Germline CDR1 reads MDHEN; CDR2 reads SYDVKM. The CDR3 length is 12 residues. The CDR3 loop is CASSVQDYGYTF. The DNA for the CDR3 is TGTGCCAGCAGTGTGCAGGACTATGGCTACACCTTC.

This clonotype was detected only once. Since a much larger clone is just one base distant, this may be a read error. Since the CDR3 does not end with the conserved phenylalanine or tryptophan, this likely comes from a read error. CDR3 sequence reads: CASSPQLADGYNEQFL. The CDR3 region has the DNA TGTGCCAGCAGCCCCCAACTAGCGGACGGATACAATGAGCAGTTCCTC. This chain uses TRBV7-6 with TRBJ2-1; the match to TRBD2 covers 8 bases. This CDR3 is 16 amino acids long. Per the germline V gene, CDR1 is SGHVS and CDR2 is FNYEAQ. Unmatched junction bases numbered 10, after V lost 5 bases and J lost 4 bases.

The table lists this clonotype with many counts. The CDR3 loop reads CASSLASQTQYF. CDR3 DNA sequence: TGTGCCAGCAGCTTAGCGTCACAGACCCAGTACTTC. This chain links TRBV7-6 with TRBJ2-5; no reliable D call. Germline lookup yields CDR1 SGHVS and CDR2 FNYEAQ. The CDR3 extends over 12 amino acids. The V gene lost 0 bases and the J gene lost 6 bases, with 5 bases spanning the gap. Filled out from reference TRBV7-6 and TRBJ2-5, the complete variable domain reads GAGVSQSPRYKVTKRGQDVALRCDPISGHVSLYWYRQALGQGPEFLTYFNYEAQQDKSGLPNDRFSAERPEGSISTLTIQRTEQRDSAMYRCASSLASQTQYFGPGTRLLVL.

Comment on this clonotype: This may be a read error, as it is one base from a much larger clone. This sequence joins TRBV28 and TRBJ2-7; no clear D. The length of the CDR3 is 12 residues. Per the germline V gene, CDR1 is MDHEN and CDR2 is SYDVKM. Deletions cut 6 bases from V and 7 bases from J, with 13 bases between. The CDR3 region is CASSSPRREQYF. The CDR3, as DNA: TGTGCCAGCAGCAGCCCGCGAAGGGAGCAGTACTTC.

This clonotype came up many times. As DNA, the CDR3 is TGCGCCAGTAATTCCAAGGACAGGGAGTACGAGCAGTACTTC. It encodes CASNSKDREYEQYF. This chain uses TRBV10-2 with TRBJ2-7; 8 nucleotides align to TRBD1. V dropped 9 bases and J dropped 4; count of bases not matched to a gene: 11. Germline V gene sequence: CDR1 WSHSY, CDR2 SAAADI. This CDR3 has 14 residues.

This clonotype was detected many times. The chain couples TRBV6-1 to TRBJ2-7, with TRBD1 identical over 7 bases. Germline V CDR1 and CDR2: MNHNS, SASEGT. There are 15 residues in the CDR3. V dropped 0 bases and J dropped 4; count of bases not matched to a gene: 6. For the CDR3, the DNA is TGTGCCAGCAGTGAAGCGACAGGGATTGTATACGAGCAGTACTTC. Translated, it gives CASSEATGIVYEQYF.

This clonotype was seen at least ten times. The V gene is TRBV18, the J gene TRBJ1-5; 7 positions agree with TRBD1. This CDR3 is 18 amino acids long. V lost 3 bases and J lost 5; bases outside the gene matches: 16. CDR1 and CDR2 (germline): KGHSH, LQKENI. This chain's CDR3 is CASSPSGSGQIFDQPQHF. In DNA, the CDR3 is TGTGCCAGCTCACCGTCGGGTTCGGGACAGATCTTCGATCAGCCCCAGCATTTT.